This TCR beta chain came from a study of TIL therapy for anti-PD-1-resistant metastatic lung cancer. The CDR3 covers 16 residues. J lost 5 bases, V lost 3 bases, and 10 bases had no gene match. Germline lookup yields CDR1 MDHEN and CDR2 SYDVKM. The immunoSEQ assay was v3. Libraries were prepared by immunoSEQ multiplex PCR; TCRdb keeps only in-frame clonotypes and omits some of them. The sample includes about 60,000 clones, 55% to 75% of them seen just once. This clone rates as medium-sized. Time point meaning: pre-treatment sample, taken before nivolumab and TIL therapy. The source was blood, collected at baseline. This chain connects TRBV28 to TRBJ1-1; 9 bases agree with TRBD1. The receptor comes from a person aged 25-80 years with non-small cell lung cancer. The CDR3: CASSFPSWTGVTEAFF. The CDR3 DNA reads as TGTGCCAGCAGTTTCCCCTCGTGGACAGGGGTAACTGAAGCTTTCTTT.